This paragraph reports one T cell receptor (beta chain). Its specificity is not known. The sample belongs to a study of identical twins. General study points: Not following the same donors, the study drew its conclusions from cross-sectional statistical analysis.

V lost 4 bases and J lost 2; bases outside the gene matches: 5. The length of the CDR3 is 15 residues. MiXCR, run by TCRdb on the 5' RACE reads, gives a single entry per CDR3 protein. The table includes a few hundred thousand distinct CDR3 sequences, 20% to 25% detected once. The same specimen was also included in a second study, on T cells expressing NK-cell markers.

Sequences were obtained from CD4+ T cells sorted from blood. J is TRBJ2-5 and V is TRBV12-3 or TRBV12-4; 9 bases are shared with TRBD1. The sequence was obtained from a woman between 18 and 29 years old in good health. The CDR3, as DNA: TGTGCCAGCAGTTCGGGACAGGGTCCACAAGAGACCCAGTACTTC. It codes for CASSSGQGPQETQYF.